These 18 T cell receptor beta chains originate from one sample sequenced in a study of blood T cell repertoires in COVID-19. The protocol was immunoSEQ multiplex PCR, while the TCRdb copy is restricted to in-frame clones and leaves out a portion. Of roughly 100,000 clones in the sample, 80% to 90% are singletons; the top ten hold less than 4%. Source material: peripheral blood. Receptor source: a human donor in a cohort sampled during active COVID-19.

The chain's CDR3 is CASSRTGDSTDTQYF. The CDR3 DNA reads as TGTGCCAGCTCACGAACGGGGGATAGCACAGATACGCAGTATTTT. V usage is TRBV18 and J usage is TRBJ2-3; TRBD2 might be the D (6 bases). With 4 bases removed from V and 0 bases from J, the gap between germline ends came to 11 bases. The germline V gene encodes CDR1 KGHSH and CDR2 LQKENI. There are 15 residues in the CDR3.

The genes are TRBV7-2 and TRBJ2-7, with 7 positions matching TRBD1. The CDR3 is 15 residues long. After removal of 1 base from V and 3 bases from J, the junction contained 6 bases not matched to a gene. CDR1 and CDR2 (germline): SGHTA, FQGNSA. In DNA form, the CDR3 reads TGTGCCAGCAGCTTAGTCGGACAGGCTTTCTACGAGCAGTACTTC. Its translation: CASSLVGQAFYEQYF. The entire variable domain, with the rest obtained from reference TRBV7-2 and TRBJ2-7, is as follows: GAGVSQSPSNKVTEKGKDVELRCDPISGHTALYWYRQSLGQGLEFLIYFQGNSAPDKSGLPSDRFSAERTGGSVSTLTIQRTQQEDSAVYLCASSLVGQAFYEQYFGPGTRLTVT.

This clone was detected only once. V usage is TRBV5-1 and J usage is TRBJ2-3, with 9 bases fitting TRBD2. Germline V lookup: CDR1 SGHRS, CDR2 YFSETQ. Losses at the gene ends were 0 bases for V and 2 bases for J; bases not matched to a gene: 7. The CDR3 loop spans 17 amino acids. The CDR3 loop reads CASSLDPAGGITDTQYF. CDR3 bases: TGCGCCAGCAGCTTGGATCCAGCGGGAGGCATCACAGATACGCAGTATTTT.

This clone was observed a few times. The CDR3, as DNA: TGTGCCAGTAGTATAACGAGGGAATATAGCAATCAGCCCCAGCATTTT. It is translated as CASSITREYSNQPQHF. The rearrangement uses TRBV19 and TRBJ1-5; D not certain. CDR1 is LNHDA, CDR2 SQIVND, per germline (reference sequence). The V and J ends lost 2 bases and 0 bases respectively, with 11 bases between them. The CDR3 totals 16 residues.

The V gene is TRBV30, the J gene TRBJ2-4; no clear D gene. There are 13 residues in the CDR3. The germline V gene has CDR1 GTSNPN and CDR2 SVGIG (reference sequence). V was clipped by 0 bases and J by 5 bases, with 8 bases between them. The CDR3 protein is CAWSVLIENIQYF. As DNA, the CDR3 is TGTGCCTGGAGTGTACTGATAGAAAACATTCAGTACTTC.

This rearrangement joins TRBV7-2 to TRBJ1-1; D is unclear. The CDR3 has 17 amino acids. The germline V and J ends were trimmed by 2 bases and 0 bases, with 16 bases remaining between them. From germline, CDR1 is SGHTA and CDR2 FQGNSA. The CDR3 nucleotides read TGTGCCAGCAGCTTAAGGAGGCAGGACCTTCTGAACACTGAAGCTTTCTTT. Translation: CASSLRRQDLLNTEAFF.

The genes are TRBV28 and TRBJ1-4, with 8 bases lining up with TRBD1. CDR1 MDHEN and CDR2 SYDVKM come from the germline V gene. The CDR3 sequence is 15 residues long. V gave up 5 bases and J gave up 2 bases; unmatched junction bases: 4. CDR3 region: CASSPTGGTNEKLFF. Written as DNA, the CDR3 is TGTGCCAGCAGTCCTACAGGGGGGACTAATGAAAAACTGTTTTTT.

J is TRBJ1-6 and V is TRBV6-4; possible D gene TRBD1, 5 bases. Germline V gene lookup returns CDR1 MRHNA and CDR2 SNTAGT. Trimming left V 9 bases short and J 6 bases short, with 18 bases between. This CDR3 has 15 residues. The CDR3 spells CASSLDMTANSPLHF. Here the CDR3 DNA reads TGTGCCAGTAGTTTGGACATGACGGCTAATTCACCCCTCCACTTT.

V gene TRBV10-3 combines with J gene TRBJ1-2, with 11 bases matching TRBD1. This CDR3 has 17 amino acids. Per germline, CDR1 ENHRY and CDR2 SYGVKD. V shed 4 bases and J 5 bases; nucleotides not matched to a gene: 12. CDR3 bases: TGTGCCATCAGTGGGGCCGGGACAGGGGGATATCGATATGGCTACACCTTC. Translating gives CAISGAGTGGYRYGYTF.

The rearrangement links TRBV11-2 to TRBJ1-1; 7 bases line up with TRBD1. Germline CDR1 and CDR2: SGHAT and FQNNGV. J gave up 0 bases and V 3 bases, and 16 bases lay outside the gene matches. CDR3 length equals 19 residues. In nucleotides, the CDR3 is TGTGCCAGCAGCTTTTCGGTAAAGGGACAGTCTCGAATGAACACTGAAGCTTTCTTT. This translates into CASSFSVKGQSRMNTEAFF.

This clone has a single count. CDR3 sequence (DNA): TGTGCCAGCAGTTTTCTAGCGGGGGTAAGAGAGACCCAGTACTTC. It encodes CASSFLAGVRETQYF. The chain couples TRBV28 to TRBJ2-5; 10 bases line up with TRBD2. Germline trimming cut 3 bases from V and 4 bases from J; bases unmatched to any gene: 5. The CDR3 has 15 residues. The germline V gene encodes CDR1 MDHEN and CDR2 SYDVKM.

This clone was observed once. This chain joins TRBV18 and TRBJ1-4, with 7 bases fitting TRBD1. Germline trimming cut 0 bases from V and 5 bases from J; bases unmatched to any gene: 6. Germline values: CDR1 KGHSH, CDR2 LQKENI. The CDR3 runs to 16 residues. The CDR3, as DNA: TGTGCCAGCTCACCACCGTACGGACAGGAGAATGAAAAACTGTTTTTT. Its protein product is CASSPPYGQENEKLFF.

The gene calls are TRBV11-2 and TRBJ2-7; the D gene is possibly TRBD2 (6 bases). Germline CDR1 reads SGHAT; CDR2 reads FQNNGV. This CDR3 region has 14 residues. Trimming left V 3 bases short and J 3 bases short, with 12 bases between. The CDR3 spells CASSFEAGLYEQYF. The CDR3, as DNA: TGTGCCAGCAGCTTCGAAGCGGGTCTCTACGAGCAGTACTTC.

The rearrangement links TRBV7-2 to TRBJ2-2; D is perhaps TRBD1 (6 bases). The CDR3 covers 14 residues. Germline lookup yields CDR1 SGHTA and CDR2 FQGNSA. V was clipped by 2 bases and J by 7 bases, with 11 bases between them. The CDR3 spells CASSLNREVGELFF. Written as DNA, the CDR3 is TGTGCCAGCAGCTTAAACAGGGAAGTCGGGGAGCTGTTTTTT.

This CDR3 is CASSQAGAGVKGRETQYF. Here the CDR3 DNA reads TGCGCCAGCAGTCAAGCTGGAGCGGGAGTTAAGGGTAGAGAGACCCAGTACTTC. The genes are TRBV23-1 and TRBJ2-5, with TRBD2 matching over 8 bases. Being an ORF, TRBV23-1 has a function that is uncertain. There are 18 residues in the CDR3. The junction had 15 bases not matched to a gene; V was cut back by 2 bases and J by 4 bases.

This chain joins TRBV10-1 and TRBJ2-1, with 8 bases that match TRBD2. V lost 5 bases, J lost 4 bases, and 7 bases stayed unmatched. Germline loops: CDR1 WNHNN, CDR2 SYGVQD (reference sequence). There are 15 residues in the CDR3. DNA of the CDR3: TGCGCCAGCAGTCAAGCTAGCGGGTTTTACAATGAGCAGTTCTTC. It encodes CASSQASGFYNEQFF.

The chain uses TRBV28 and TRBJ1-2, with D hard to call. Germline CDR1 is MDHEN and CDR2 is SYDVKM. This CDR3 region has 15 residues. Trimming removed 3 bases at V and 4 bases at J, with 15 bases between. The CDR3 sequence: CASSFLTSVGYGYTF. CDR3 DNA sequence: TGTGCCAGCAGTTTTCTGACATCGGTTGGCTATGGCTACACCTTC.

This rearrangement joins TRBV30 to TRBJ2-3; 10 bases match TRBD2. Trimming cost V 1 base and J 3 bases; bases outside gene matches: 7. The CDR3 contains 16 residues. CDR1 is GTSNPN, CDR2 SVGIG, per germline (reference sequence). The CDR3 coding sequence is TGTGCCTGGAGTGAAGCTAGCGGGGGATTAACAGATACGCAGTATTTT. Translated: CAWSEASGGLTDTQYF.